This TCR beta chain derives from a study of shared clonotypes between healthy human individuals. Study outcomes and limitations: The naive CD4 repertoires of several donors were compared, and approximately 5% of clonotypes were shared.

Per sorted-subset replicate PCR, input was roughly 200 ng DNA, representing 30,000 or so T cell genomes. The protocol was immunoSEQ multiplex PCR, while the TCRdb copy is restricted to in-frame clones and leaves out a portion. The data contain roughly 1,100,000 clones, about 75% of them singletons. All donors qualified as healthy HIV-negative adults and had experienced no recent acute infections or vaccinations. CDR3 length: 12 residues. Trimming at V came to 5 bases and at J to 6 bases, leaving 4 bases not matched to a gene. In germline, CDR1 is LGHNA, CDR2 YNFKEQ. To note about this clone: Antigen unknown.

The sequencing input was memory CD4+ T cells sorted from blood. Subset meaning: CD45RA-negative fraction. The TCR comes from a man aged 18 to 29 in good health. V usage is TRBV4-2 and J usage is TRBJ2-7, with 7 bases lining up with TRBD1. The CDR3 reads CASSTDRREQYF. As DNA, the CDR3 is TGTGCCAGCAGCACGGACAGGCGCGAGCAGTACTTC.